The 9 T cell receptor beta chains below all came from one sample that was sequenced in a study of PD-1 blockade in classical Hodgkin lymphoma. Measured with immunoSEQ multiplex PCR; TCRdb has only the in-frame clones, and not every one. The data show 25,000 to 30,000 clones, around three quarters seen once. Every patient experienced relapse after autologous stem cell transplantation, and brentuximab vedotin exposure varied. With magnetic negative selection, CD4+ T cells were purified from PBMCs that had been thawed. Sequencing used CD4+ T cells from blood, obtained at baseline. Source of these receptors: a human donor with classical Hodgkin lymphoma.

The chain's CDR3 is CASSPGTGVPGELFF. The DNA for the CDR3 is TGTGCCAGCAGCCCTGGGACAGGGGTTCCCGGGGAGCTGTTTTTT. The chain joins TRBV7-3 to TRBJ2-2; 10 bases line up with TRBD1. V was clipped by 5 bases and J by 6 bases; unmatched bases: 6. CDR3 length equals 15 residues. Germline CDR1 reads SGHTA; CDR2 reads FQGTGA.

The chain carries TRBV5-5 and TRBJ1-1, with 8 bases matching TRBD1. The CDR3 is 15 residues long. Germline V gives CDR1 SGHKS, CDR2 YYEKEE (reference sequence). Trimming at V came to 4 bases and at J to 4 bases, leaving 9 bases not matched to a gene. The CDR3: CASSILTGVLTEAFF. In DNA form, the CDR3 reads TGTGCCAGCAGCATTCTGACAGGGGTGCTCACTGAAGCTTTCTTT.

In nucleotides, the CDR3 is TGTGCCAGCAGCTTTTACCCCGTTCCGAGTGGAACTACCTATGGCTACACCTTC. Protein product: CASSFYPVPSGTTYGYTF. The J gene is TRBJ1-2, the V gene TRBV7-8; D is unclear. The V end lost 3 bases, the J end lost 4 bases, and 24 bases lay between the germline ends. This CDR3 is 18 amino acids long. Germline CDR1 SGHVS, CDR2 FQNEAQ. Drawing the rest from reference TRBV7-8 and TRBJ1-2, the complete variable domain is GAGVSQSPRYKVAKRGQDVALRCDPISGHVSLFWYQQALGQGPEFLTYFQNEAQLDKSGLPSDRFFAERPEGSVSTLKIQRTQQEDSAVYLCASSFYPVPSGTTYGYTFGSGTRLTVV.

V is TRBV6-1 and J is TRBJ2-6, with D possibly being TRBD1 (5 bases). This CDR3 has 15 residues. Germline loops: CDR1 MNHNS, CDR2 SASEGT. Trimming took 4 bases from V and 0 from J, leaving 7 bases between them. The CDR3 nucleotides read TGTGCCAGCAGTGGACAGCCCTCTGGGGCCAACGTCCTGACTTTC. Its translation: CASSGQPSGANVLTF.

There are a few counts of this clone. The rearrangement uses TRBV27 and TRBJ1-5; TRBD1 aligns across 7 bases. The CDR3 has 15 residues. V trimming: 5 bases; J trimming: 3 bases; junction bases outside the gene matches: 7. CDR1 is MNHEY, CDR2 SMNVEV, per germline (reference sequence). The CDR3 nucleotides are TGTGCCAGCAGTCCCCAAGGACAGGCCAATCAGCCCCAGCATTTT. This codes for CASSPQGQANQPQHF.

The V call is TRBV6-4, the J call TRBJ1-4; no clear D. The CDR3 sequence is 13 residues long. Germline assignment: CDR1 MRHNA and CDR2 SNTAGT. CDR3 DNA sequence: TGTACTTATCTCCCGGCAACTAATGAAAAACTGTTTTTT. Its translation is CTYLPATNEKLFF.

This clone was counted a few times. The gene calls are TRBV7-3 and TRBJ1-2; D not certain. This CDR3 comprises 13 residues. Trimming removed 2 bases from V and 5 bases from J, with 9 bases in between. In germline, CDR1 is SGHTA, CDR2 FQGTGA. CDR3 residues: CASSLGPRYGYTF. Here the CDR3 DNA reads TGTGCCAGCAGCTTAGGGCCCCGTTATGGCTACACCTTC. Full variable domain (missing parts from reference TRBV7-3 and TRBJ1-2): GAGVSQTPSNKVTEKGKYVELRCDPISGHTALYWYRQSLGQGPEFLIYFQGTGAADDSGLPNDRFFAVRPEGSVSTLKIQRTERGDSAVYLCASSLGPRYGYTFGSGTRLTVV.

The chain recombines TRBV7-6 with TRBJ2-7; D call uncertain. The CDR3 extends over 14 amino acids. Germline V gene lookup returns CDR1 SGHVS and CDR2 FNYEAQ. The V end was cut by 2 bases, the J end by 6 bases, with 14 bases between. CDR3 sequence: CASSLSQIDGEQYF. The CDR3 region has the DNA TGTGCCAGCAGCTTAAGCCAAATCGATGGCGAGCAGTACTTC.

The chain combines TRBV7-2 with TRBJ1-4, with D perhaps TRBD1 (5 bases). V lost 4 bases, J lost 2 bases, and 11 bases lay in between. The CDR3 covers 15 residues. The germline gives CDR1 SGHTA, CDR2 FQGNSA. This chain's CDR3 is CASSSQGGTNEKLFF. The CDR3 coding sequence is TGTGCCAGCAGCTCCCAGGGTGGGACTAATGAAAAACTGTTTTTT.